This TCR beta chain derives from a study of vaccination and CD4 T cells after COVID-19. General observations from the study: A nonsignificant rise from about 20 to 38 was seen in the median number of SARS-CoV-2-reactive clonotypes.

Sequencing of DNA taken from cultured CD4+ T cells relied on the Oncomine TCR Beta short-read assay. It was from cultured CD4+ T cells that genomic DNA was extracted. TCRdb reprocessed the PCR reads via MiXCR and lists one record per CDR3 protein. The repertoire includes about 23,000 distinct CDR3 sequences, approximately 67% of them detected once, and less than 25% sits in the top ten. About this clonotype itself: What it binds is unknown.

Germline assignment: CDR1 LNHDA and CDR2 SQIVND (reference sequence). V was cut by 3 bases and J by 7 bases, with 4 bases left in between. This CDR3 region has 12 residues. The treatment: roughly 10-day PBMC culture with coronavirus spike peptide pools or control peptides (ViraFEST assay). This receptor was taken from a human donor who received a COVID-19 vaccine. The chain recombines TRBV19 with TRBJ1-6; D ambiguous. This sample comprised CD4+ T cells from blood, cultured in vitro, obtained after SARS-CoV-2 vaccination. CDR3: CASSMGNSPLHF. The DNA for the CDR3 is TGTGCCAGTAGTATGGGAAATTCACCCCTCCACTTT.